This TCR beta chain came from a study of blood T cell repertoires in COVID-19. Assay: immunoSEQ multiplex PCR; the TCRdb copy retains only in-frame clones and omits some. This repertoire shows some 260,000 clones, approximately 80% found once; its top ten account for approximately 4.9%. Germline assignment: CDR1 MNHEY and CDR2 SVGAGI. The V gene lost 4 bases and the J gene lost 4 bases, with 13 bases spanning the gap. This CDR3 has 14 residues. The sequenced material came from peripheral blood. The TCR was taken from an elderly woman with active or convalescent COVID-19. The chain has TRBV6-5 and TRBJ1-1; D uncertain. In DNA, the CDR3 is TGTGCCAGCAGTTCCCCCGCGGGCGCCACTGAAGCTTTCTTT. Protein: CASSSPAGATEAFF.